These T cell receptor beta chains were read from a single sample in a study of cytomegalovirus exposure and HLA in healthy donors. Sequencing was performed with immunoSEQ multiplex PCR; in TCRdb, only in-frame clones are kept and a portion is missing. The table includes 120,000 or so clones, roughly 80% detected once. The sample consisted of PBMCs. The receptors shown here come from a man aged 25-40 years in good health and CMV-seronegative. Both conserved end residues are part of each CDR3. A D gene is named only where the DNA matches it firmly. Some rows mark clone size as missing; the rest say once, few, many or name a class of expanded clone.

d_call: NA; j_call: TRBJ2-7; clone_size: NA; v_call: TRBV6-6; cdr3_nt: TGTGCCAGCAGTATCGAACTCTCCTACGAGCAGTACTTC; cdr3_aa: CASSIELSYEQYF
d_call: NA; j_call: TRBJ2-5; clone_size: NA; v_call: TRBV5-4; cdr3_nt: TGTGCCAGCAGCCCAGGACAGAGTCAAGAGACCCAGTACTTC; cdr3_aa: CASSPGQSQETQYF
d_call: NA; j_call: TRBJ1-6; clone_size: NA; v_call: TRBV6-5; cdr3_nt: TGTGCCAGCAGTTACAACCCAGGGGCCGGTAATTCACCCCTCCACTTT; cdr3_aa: CASSYNPGAGNSPLHF
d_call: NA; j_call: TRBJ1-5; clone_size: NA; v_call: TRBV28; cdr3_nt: TGTGCCAGCAGTTTACAAAGGGGGTTCCGACTCAATCAGCCCCAGCATTTT; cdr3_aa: CASSLQRGFRLNQPQHF
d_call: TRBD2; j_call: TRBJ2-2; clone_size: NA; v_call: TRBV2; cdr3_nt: TGTGCCAGCAGTCGGGTTGGGGGGGGATCCTCGAACACCGGGGAGCTGTTTTTT; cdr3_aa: CASSRVGGGSSNTGELFF
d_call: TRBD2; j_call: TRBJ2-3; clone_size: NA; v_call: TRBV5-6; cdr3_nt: TGTGCCAGCAGCCGGGTAGCGGGGGGGCGGGCAGATACGCAGTATTTT; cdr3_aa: CASSRVAGGRADTQYF
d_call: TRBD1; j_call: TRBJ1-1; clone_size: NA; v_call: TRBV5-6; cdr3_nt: TGTGCCAGCAGCGCCAGTTACAGGGGACAGAACACTGAAGCTTTCTTT; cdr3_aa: CASSASYRGQNTEAFF
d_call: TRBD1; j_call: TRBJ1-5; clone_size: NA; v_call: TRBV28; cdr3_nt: TGTGCCAGCAGTTCCGTCCCAGGACAGGGTATTCAGCCCCAGCATTTT; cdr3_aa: CASSSVPGQGIQPQHF
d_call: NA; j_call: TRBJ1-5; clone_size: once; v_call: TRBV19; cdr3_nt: TGTGCCAGCACTGGCGGGGGCGTCTATCAGCCCCAGCATTTT; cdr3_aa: CASTGGGVYQPQHF
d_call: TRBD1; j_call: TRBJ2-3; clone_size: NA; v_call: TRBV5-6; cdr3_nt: TGTGCCAGCAGGCCCCGGGACAGAAGCACAGATACGCAGTATTTT; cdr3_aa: CASRPRDRSTDTQYF
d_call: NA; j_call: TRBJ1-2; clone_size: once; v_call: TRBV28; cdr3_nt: TGTGCCAGCAGTCCAGGACAGTATGGCTACACCTTC; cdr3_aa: CASSPGQYGYTF
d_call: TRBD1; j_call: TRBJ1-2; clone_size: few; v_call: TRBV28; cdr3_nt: TGTGCCAGCCTGGACAGGGAGATCTATGGCTACACCTTC; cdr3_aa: CASLDREIYGYTF
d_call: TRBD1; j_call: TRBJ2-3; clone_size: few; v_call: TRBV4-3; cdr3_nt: TGCGCCAGCAGCCAGGACAGGGTAGAGACAGATACGCAGTATTTT; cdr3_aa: CASSQDRVETDTQYF
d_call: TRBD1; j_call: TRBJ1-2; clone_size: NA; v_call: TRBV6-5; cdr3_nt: TGTGCCAGCAGTTACTCAAGCGACAGGGATAGCTACACCTTC; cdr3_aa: CASSYSSDRDSYTF
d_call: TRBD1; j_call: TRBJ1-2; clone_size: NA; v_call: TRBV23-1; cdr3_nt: TGCGCCAGCAGTCAATTAGACAGGGAAGGCTACACCTTC; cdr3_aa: CASSQLDREGYTF
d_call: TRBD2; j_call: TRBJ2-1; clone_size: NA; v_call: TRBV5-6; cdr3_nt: TGTGCCAGCAGCCCCACTAGCGGGCGTTACAATGAGCAGTTCTTC; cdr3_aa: CASSPTSGRYNEQFF
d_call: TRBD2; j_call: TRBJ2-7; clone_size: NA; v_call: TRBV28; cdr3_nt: TGTGCCAGCAGTTTACCCGGGGGGGCCCCCTACGAGCAGTACTTC; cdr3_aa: CASSLPGGAPYEQYF
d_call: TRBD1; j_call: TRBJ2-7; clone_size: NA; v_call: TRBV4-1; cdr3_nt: TGCGCCAGCAGCCGGGGACAGGGGAACTACGAGCAGTACTTC; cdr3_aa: CASSRGQGNYEQYF
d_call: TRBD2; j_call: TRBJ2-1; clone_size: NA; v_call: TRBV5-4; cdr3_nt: TGTGCCAGCAGCATGACTAGCGGGGCATACAATGAGCAGTTCTTC; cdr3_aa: CASSMTSGAYNEQFF
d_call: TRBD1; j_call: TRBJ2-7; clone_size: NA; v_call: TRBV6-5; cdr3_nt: TGTGCCAGCAGTTCCCAGGACAGGGGGCCCTACGAGCAGTACTTC; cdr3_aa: CASSSQDRGPYEQYF
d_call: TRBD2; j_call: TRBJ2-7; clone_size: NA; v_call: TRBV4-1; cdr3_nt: TGCGCCAGCAGCCTCGGGACTAGCGGGGTGCGGGCATACGAGCAGTACTTC; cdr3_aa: CASSLGTSGVRAYEQYF
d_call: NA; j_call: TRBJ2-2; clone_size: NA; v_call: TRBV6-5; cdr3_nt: TGTGCCAGCAGTTACGAGGGGGAAACCGGGGAGCTGTTTTTT; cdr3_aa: CASSYEGETGELFF
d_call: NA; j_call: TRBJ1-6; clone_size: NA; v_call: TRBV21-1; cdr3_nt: TGTGCCAGCAGCAAAGTCGGGGGGCCACCCCTCCACTTT; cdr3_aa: CASSKVGGPPLHF
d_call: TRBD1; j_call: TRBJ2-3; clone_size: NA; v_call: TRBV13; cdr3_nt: TGTGCCAGCACCAGACAGGGTTCAGCGGATACGCAGTATTTT; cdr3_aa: CASTRQGSADTQYF
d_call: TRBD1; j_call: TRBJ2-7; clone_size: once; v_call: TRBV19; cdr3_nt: TGTGCCAGTAGTCCCGGATTACGGACAGGACTCTACGAGCAGTACTTC; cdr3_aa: CASSPGLRTGLYEQYF
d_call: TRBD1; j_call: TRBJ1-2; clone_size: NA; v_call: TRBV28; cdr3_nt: TGTGCCAGCAGTTCCGGGACAGGGGCTTACGGCTACACCTTC; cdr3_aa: CASSSGTGAYGYTF
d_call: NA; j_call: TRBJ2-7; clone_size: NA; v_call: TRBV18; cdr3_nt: TGTGCCAGCTCGCCGACACAGGGTTCCCACGAGCAGTACTTC; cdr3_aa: CASSPTQGSHEQYF
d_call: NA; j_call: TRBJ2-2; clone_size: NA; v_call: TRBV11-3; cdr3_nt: TGTGCCAGCAGCCAATCGAACACCGGGGAGCTGTTTTTT; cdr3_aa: CASSQSNTGELFF
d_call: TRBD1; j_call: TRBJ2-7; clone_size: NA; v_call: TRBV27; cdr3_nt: TGTGCCAGCAGTTCCCTTGGGACAGTTCACGAGCAGTACTTC; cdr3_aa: CASSSLGTVHEQYF
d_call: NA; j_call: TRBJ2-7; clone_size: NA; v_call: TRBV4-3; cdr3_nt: TGCGCCAGCAGCCAAGATATGGTCGGAGCCGAGCAGTACTTC; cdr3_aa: CASSQDMVGAEQYF
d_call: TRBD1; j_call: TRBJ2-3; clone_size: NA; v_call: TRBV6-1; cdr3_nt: TGTGCCACCTCGGGACAGGGCACAGATACGCAGTATTTT; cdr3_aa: CATSGQGTDTQYF
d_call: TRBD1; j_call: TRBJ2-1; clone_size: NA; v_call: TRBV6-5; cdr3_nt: TGTGCCAGTCGCCGGGACAGGGGAGGCTACAATGAGCAGTTCTTC; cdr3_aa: CASRRDRGGYNEQFF
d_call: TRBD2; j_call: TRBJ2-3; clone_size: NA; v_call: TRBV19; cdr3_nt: TGTGCCAGTAGTCCCGGGACTAGCGGTAGAGATACGCAGTATTTT; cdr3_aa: CASSPGTSGRDTQYF
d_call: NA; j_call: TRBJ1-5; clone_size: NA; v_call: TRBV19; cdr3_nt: TGTGCCAGTAGTGAGCAGGGCGGCAATCAGCCCCAGCATTTT; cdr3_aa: CASSEQGGNQPQHF
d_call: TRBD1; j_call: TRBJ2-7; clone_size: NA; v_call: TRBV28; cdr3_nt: TGTGCCAGCAGGTCCGGGACAGAGTCCTACGAGCAGTACTTC; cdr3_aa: CASRSGTESYEQYF
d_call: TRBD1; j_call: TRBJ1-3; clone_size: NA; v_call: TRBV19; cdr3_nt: TGTGCCAGTAGTACCATTCCCGGGACAGGGGCTTTATCCTCTGGAAACACCATATATTTT; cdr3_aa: CASSTIPGTGALSSGNTIYF
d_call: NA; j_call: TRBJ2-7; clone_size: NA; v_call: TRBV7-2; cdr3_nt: TGTGCCAGCAGCTTAGGCCATGGTACCTACGAGCAGTACTTC; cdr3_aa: CASSLGHGTYEQYF
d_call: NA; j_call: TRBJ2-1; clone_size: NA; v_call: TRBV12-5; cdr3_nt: TGTGCTAGTGGTTTGGGCCTTGGATGGGCCGATGAGCAGTTCTTC; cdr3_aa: CASGLGLGWADEQFF
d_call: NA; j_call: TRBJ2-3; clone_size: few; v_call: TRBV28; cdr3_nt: TGTGCCAGCAGTTTACCTCTTCGAGATACGCAGTATTTT; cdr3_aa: CASSLPLRDTQYF
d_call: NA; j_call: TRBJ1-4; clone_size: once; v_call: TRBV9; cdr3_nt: TGTGCCAGCAGCGTATCTCATAGGGGTGAAAAACTGTTTTTT; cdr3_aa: CASSVSHRGEKLFF
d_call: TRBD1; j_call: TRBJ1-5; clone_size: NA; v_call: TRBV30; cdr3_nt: TGTGCCTGGAGCTATTCAGGGGGTGGACAGCCCCAGCATTTT; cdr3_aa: CAWSYSGGGQPQHF
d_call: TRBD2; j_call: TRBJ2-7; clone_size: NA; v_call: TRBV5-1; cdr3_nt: TGCGCCAGCAGCGTTCCTAGCGGGGGGCCCTCCTACGAGCAGTACTTC; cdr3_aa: CASSVPSGGPSYEQYF
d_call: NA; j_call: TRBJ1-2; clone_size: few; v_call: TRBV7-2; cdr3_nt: TGTGCCAGCAGCCCCTCGTCCAACTATGGCTACACCTTC; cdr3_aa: CASSPSSNYGYTF
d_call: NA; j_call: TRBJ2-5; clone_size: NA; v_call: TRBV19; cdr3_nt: TGTGCCAGTAGTATAGGGTTACGGCGCGGCCAAGAGACCCAGTACTTC; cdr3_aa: CASSIGLRRGQETQYF
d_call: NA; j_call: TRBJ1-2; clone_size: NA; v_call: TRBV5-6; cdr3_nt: TGTGCCAGCAGCGGGGAGGAGGGGAACCGGAGTGGCTACACCTTC; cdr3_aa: CASSGEEGNRSGYTF
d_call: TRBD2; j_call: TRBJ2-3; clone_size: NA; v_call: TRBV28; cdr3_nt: TGTGCCAGCAGTTTTCTCGCGGGGGGGCCGACAGATACGCAGTATTTT; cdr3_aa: CASSFLAGGPTDTQYF
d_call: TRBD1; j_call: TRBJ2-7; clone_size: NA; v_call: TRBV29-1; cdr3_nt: TGCAGCGTTGGGCCAGGGGGCTTCGAGCAGTACTTC; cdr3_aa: CSVGPGGFEQYF
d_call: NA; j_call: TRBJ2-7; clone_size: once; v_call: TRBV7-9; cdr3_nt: TGTGCCAGCAGCGCCAGGGGCCAACCCTCCTACGAGCAGTACTTC; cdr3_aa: CASSARGQPSYEQYF
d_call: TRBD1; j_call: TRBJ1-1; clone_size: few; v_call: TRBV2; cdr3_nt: TGTGCCAGCAACCGCGACGGGACAGGGGACACTGAAGCTTTCTTT; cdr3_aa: CASNRDGTGDTEAFF
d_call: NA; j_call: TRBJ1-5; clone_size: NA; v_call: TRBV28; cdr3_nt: TGTGCCAGCAGTTCCGGGACACCGATTAGCAATCAGCCCCAGCATTTT; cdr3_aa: CASSSGTPISNQPQHF
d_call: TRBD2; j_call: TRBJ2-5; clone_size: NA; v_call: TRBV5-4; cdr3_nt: TGTGCCAGCAGCTTGTCCCCAGCGGGGGGGTTTGGGGAGACCCAGTACTTC; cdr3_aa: CASSLSPAGGFGETQYF
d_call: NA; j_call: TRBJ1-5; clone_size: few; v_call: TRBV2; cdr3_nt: TGTGCCAGCAATCCAGGCTTGAGCAATCAGCCCCGGCATTTT; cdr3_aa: CASNPGLSNQPRHF
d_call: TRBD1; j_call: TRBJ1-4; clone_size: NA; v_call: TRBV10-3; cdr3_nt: TGTGCCATCAGTGGCCGAGACAGGGGTGTTGAAAAACTGTTTTTT; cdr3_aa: CAISGRDRGVEKLFF